The clone carrying this T cell receptor (beta chain) appeared a few times. Its antigen is still unknown. V was cut by 6 bases and J by 2 bases, with 12 bases left in between. CDR3 size: 14 residues. Germline V gene data show CDR1 as MNHEY and CDR2 as SMNVEV (reference sequence). The data originate from a study of T cells after yellow fever vaccination. In the study overall: When fractions had low cell numbers, they were prepared with SMART-Seq v4 Ultra Low Input. Points from the study as a whole: Re-detected after boosting: most primary clones, 96% of CD4 and around 86% of CD8.

The TCR cDNA carried a universal primer site and UMIs from 5'RACE template switching. TCRdb re-derived calls from the 5' RACE reads in MiXCR, one entry per CDR3 protein. The sample has some 300,000 distinct CDR3 sequences, 7.5% to 9.5% seen once. This TCR came from a man aged 18 to 29 who received the YFV17D yellow fever vaccine. The chain is built from TRBV27 and TRBJ2-3; D possibly corresponds to TRBD2 (6 bases). The starting material was CD4+ T cells sorted from PBMCs, obtained 5 days after the yellow fever booster vaccination. The CDR3 loop reads CASSTTRLTDTQYF. In DNA form, the CDR3 reads TGTGCCAGCAGCACGACTAGGCTCACAGATACGCAGTATTTT.